This T cell receptor (beta chain) was recorded in a study of blood T cells in healthy people across ages. The CDR3 is 13 amino acids. The germline CDR1 and CDR2 sequences are SEHNR and FQNEAQ (reference sequence). With 6 bases removed from V and 0 bases from J, the gap between germline ends came to 9 bases. The use of a sample-barcoded 5' primer and a J-beta primer mix characterized a second PCR of roughly 7 to 11 cycles. Using its own MiXCR run on the 5' RACE reads, TCRdb lists one record per CDR3 protein. The repertoire holds approximately 900,000 distinct CDR3 sequences, with 25% to 35% as singletons. These data were also reused for a study on T cells of mothers and their children. As that study records: The donors comprised more than five children and their three healthy Caucasian mothers. Using the M1S primer, the second PCR added sample barcodes along with 2-4 random nucleotides.

The specimen was blood. This receptor was obtained from a woman in her forties in good health. This chain links TRBV7-9 with TRBJ2-7; D unresolved. CDR3 sequence (DNA): TGTGCCAGCAGGGGCTATAGCTCCTACGAGCAGTACTTC. Amino acid sequence: CASRGYSSYEQYF.